A single sample is the source of the 19 T cell receptor beta chains below, sequenced in a study of T-cell reconstitution after alpha-beta-depleted transplantation in children. The TCRbeta library was prepared with unique molecular identifiers. MiXCR, applied by TCRdb to the PCR reads, yields one record per CDR3 protein. The sample shows some 200,000 distinct CDR3 sequences, about 6.8% of them seen only once. The specimen comprised PBMCs from the stem cell graft donor, sampled from the stem cell graft. The receptor source for this set is a human donor who donated a stem cell graft to a child with Wiskott-Aldrich syndrome.

Many counts were recorded for this clonotype. The J gene is TRBJ1-5, the V gene TRBV6-5; D ambiguous. Trimming removed 2 bases from V and 5 bases from J, with 7 bases in between. This CDR3 contains 13 residues. Germline CDR1 MNHEY, CDR2 SVGAGI. The CDR3 DNA reads TGTGCCAGCAGTTACGGACGGTATCAGCCCCAGCATTTT. Translating it yields CASSYGRYQPQHF.

J is TRBJ2-7 and V is TRBV20-1; 9 bases agree with TRBD1. Germline CDR1 DFQATT, CDR2 SNEGSKA (reference sequence). The CDR3 runs to 14 residues. Trimming at V came to 5 bases and at J to 1 base, leaving 6 bases not matched to a gene. The CDR3 loop reads CSAVEGQGSYEQYF. In DNA form, the CDR3 reads TGCAGTGCTGTTGAGGGACAGGGATCCTACGAGCAGTACTTC.

This clonotype was counted at least ten times. The chain uses TRBV7-8 and TRBJ2-7; D is perhaps TRBD1 (5 bases). Germline CDR1 and CDR2: SGHVS and FQNEAQ. CDR3 length: 15 amino acids. The V and J ends lost 5 bases and 0 bases respectively, with 14 bases between them. In DNA, the CDR3 is TGTGCCAGCAGCCCGGACATCCCGAGCTCCTACGAGCAGTACTTC. Protein sequence: CASSPDIPSSYEQYF. Based on the CDR3 plus reference TRBV7-8 and TRBJ2-7, the full variable domain is GAGVSQSPRYKVAKRGQDVALRCDPISGHVSLFWYQQALGQGPEFLTYFQNEAQLDKSGLPSDRFFAERPEGSVSTLKIQRTQQEDSAVYLCASSPDIPSSYEQYFGPGTRLTVT.

This clonotype was detected many times. This sequence joins TRBV20-1 and TRBJ2-7; D possibly uses TRBD1 or TRBD2 (5 bases each). The CDR3 consists of 10 residues. Germline CDR1 DFQATT, CDR2 SNEGSKA (reference sequence). Deletions cut 7 bases from V and 6 bases from J, with 10 bases between. CDR3 DNA sequence: TGCAGTGGGGTGGGGGTCGAGCAGTACTTC. Translation gives CSGVGVEQYF.

The table lists this clonotype with many counts. The V gene is TRBV7-2, the J gene TRBJ1-6, with D possibly TRBD1 on 5 matching bases. This CDR3 is built from 14 residues. Germline V gene data show CDR1 as SGHTA and CDR2 as FQGNSA. V was shortened by 0 bases and J by 7 bases, with 7 bases between the two germline ends. The CDR3 region is CASSLARTNSPLHF. The CDR3 coding sequence is TGTGCCAGCAGCTTAGCAAGGACAAATTCACCCCTCCACTTT.

Many counts were recorded for this clonotype. V gene TRBV7-9 combines with J gene TRBJ1-1, with D perhaps TRBD1 (5 bases). V was pared by 0 bases and J by 0 bases, with 8 bases between. CDR3 length: 15 amino acids. CDR1 and CDR2 (germline): SEHNR, FQNEAQ (reference sequence). Here the CDR3 DNA reads TGTGCCAGCAGCTTAGCGAAGGGGCTGAACACTGAAGCTTTCTTT. It is translated as CASSLAKGLNTEAFF.

This clonotype was counted only a few times. V gene TRBV3-1 combines with J gene TRBJ2-2; 7 bases line up with TRBD2. This CDR3 has 18 amino acids. V shed 2 bases and J 2 bases; nucleotides not matched to a gene: 11. Per germline, CDR1 LGHDT and CDR2 YNNKEL (reference sequence). Here the CDR3 reads CASSQKVHLAVNTGELFF. The CDR3 bases are TGTGCCAGCAGCCAAAAGGTACATCTAGCGGTAAACACCGGGGAGCTGTTTTTT. Full variable domain (missing parts from reference TRBV3-1 and TRBJ2-2): DTAVSQTPKYLVTQMGNDKSIKCEQNLGHDTMYWYKQDSKKFLKIMFSYNNKELIINETVPNRFSPKSPDKAHLNLHINSLELGDSAVYFCASSQKVHLAVNTGELFFGEGSRLTVL.

This clonotype came up many times. The rearrangement uses TRBV5-1 and TRBJ2-1; 8 bases are shared with TRBD2. There are 17 residues in the CDR3. Germline V gene data show CDR1 as SGHRS and CDR2 as YFSETQ. V lost 0 bases to trimming and J lost 3 bases; unmatched junction nucleotides: 8. CDR3 sequence: CASSLGLAGTLYNEQFF. The CDR3 DNA reads TGCGCCAGCAGCTTGGGCCTAGCGGGCACACTCTACAATGAGCAGTTCTTC.

This clonotype was detected many times. J is TRBJ1-1 and V is TRBV11-2; D is uncertain. This CDR3 contains 13 residues. CDR1 and CDR2 from the germline V gene are SGHAT and FQNNGV. The V gene lost 3 bases and the J gene lost 4 bases, with 9 bases spanning the gap. Written as DNA, the CDR3 is TGTGCCAGCAGCTTCCCTTATCTCACTGAAGCTTTCTTT. It is translated as CASSFPYLTEAFF.

This clonotype was seen many times. The chain links TRBV20-1 to TRBJ1-6; D remains ambiguous. This CDR3 is built from 14 residues. The ends were cut back, 6 bases at V and 0 bases at J, with 9 bases in the middle. The germline V gene has CDR1 DFQATT and CDR2 SNEGSKA (reference sequence). The CDR3 region is CSARPGSYNSPLHF. Written as DNA, the CDR3 is TGCAGTGCCCGTCCCGGCTCCTATAATTCACCCCTCCACTTT.

The sample holds many counts of this clonotype. This chain links TRBV29-1 with TRBJ2-3; 11 bases line up with TRBD2. In germline, CDR1 is SQVTM, CDR2 ANQGSEA. J gave up 1 base and V 7 bases, and 7 bases lay outside the gene matches. There are 15 residues in the CDR3. The CDR3 region has the DNA TGCAGCGCCACAACTAGCGGGGGCCGCACAGATACGCAGTATTTT. Translating it yields CSATTSGGRTDTQYF.

This clonotype was seen repeatedly, ten times or more. The V call is TRBV15, the J call TRBJ1-2; a possible D gene is TRBD1 (5 bases). V was clipped by 0 bases and J by 0 bases, with 17 bases between them. Per germline, CDR1 LNHNV and CDR2 YYDKDF (reference sequence). This CDR3 comprises 18 residues. CDR3 DNA sequence: TGTGCCACCAGCAGAGATTCCCTTCGGGGCCGCACTAACTATGGCTACACCTTC. Protein sequence: CATSRDSLRGRTNYGYTF.

This clonotype was seen at least ten times. The rearrangement joins TRBV9 to TRBJ2-4; D is perhaps TRBD2 (5 bases). V was trimmed by 0 bases and J by 7 bases, leaving 17 bases between them. In germline, CDR1 is SGDLS, CDR2 YYNGEE. CDR3 length: 16 residues. The CDR3 DNA reads TGTGCCAGCAGCGTAGAGGCGGGCGGATCCGCGAACATTCAGTACTTC. Translated: CASSVEAGGSANIQYF.

This clonotype came up many times. V usage is TRBV5-5 and J usage is TRBJ1-1, with D possibly being TRBD1 (5 bases). The V gene lost 1 base and the J gene lost 1 base, with 14 bases spanning the gap. This CDR3 has 16 residues. The germline V gene encodes CDR1 SGHKS and CDR2 YYEKEE (reference sequence). The CDR3 nucleotides are TGTGCCAGCAGCTTGAGGGGTTGGGTGAGGAACACTGAAGCTTTCTTT. Translating it yields CASSLRGWVRNTEAFF. The full variable domain, in which reference TRBV5-5 and TRBJ1-1 provide the parts outside the CDR3, is DAGVTQSPTHLIKTRGQQVTLRCSPISGHKSVSWYQQVLGQGPQFIFQYYEKEERGRGNFPDRFSARQFPNYSSELNVNALLLGDSALYLCASSLRGWVRNTEAFFGQGTRLTVV.

This clonotype was recorded at least ten times. The chain is built from TRBV7-2 and TRBJ2-1, with D possibly being TRBD1 or TRBD2 (5 bases each). The ends were cut back, 1 base at V and 6 bases at J, with 10 bases in the middle. The CDR3 consists of 14 residues. Germline CDR1 is SGHTA and CDR2 is FQGNSA. The CDR3 protein is CASSLEYGTNEQFF. In nucleotides, the CDR3 is TGTGCCAGCAGCTTAGAGTATGGGACCAATGAGCAGTTCTTC. Complete variable domain (other parts from reference TRBV7-2 and TRBJ2-1): GAGVSQSPSNKVTEKGKDVELRCDPISGHTALYWYRQSLGQGLEFLIYFQGNSAPDKSGLPSDRFSAERTGGSVSTLTIQRTQQEDSAVYLCASSLEYGTNEQFFGPGTRLTVL.

This clonotype was seen ten or more times. V usage is TRBV20-1 and J usage is TRBJ1-6; D call uncertain. The V gene's germline CDR1 is DFQATT and CDR2 SNEGSKA (reference sequence). The CDR3 sequence is 13 residues long. The V and J ends lost 3 bases and 5 bases respectively, with 8 bases between them. CDR3 bases: TGCAGTGCTAGGGCGGGGAATAATTCACCCCTCCACTTT. Protein sequence: CSARAGNNSPLHF.

This clonotype was seen repeatedly, ten times or more. This sequence joins TRBV30 and TRBJ2-3, with TRBD2 matching over 13 bases. The V gene's germline CDR1 is GTSNPN and CDR2 SVGIG (reference sequence). The V segment lost 4 bases and the J segment 4 bases; nucleotides outside the gene matches: 11. The CDR3 is made up of 17 amino acids. CDR3 nucleotides: TGTGCCTGGACGGGACTAGCGGGATGGTCTGGGGCAGATACGCAGTATTTT. Translating it yields CAWTGLAGWSGADTQYF.

This clonotype occurred a few times. The chain recombines TRBV5-1 with TRBJ2-2; 7 nucleotides align to TRBD2. From germline, CDR1 is SGHRS and CDR2 YFSETQ. The CDR3 extends over 15 amino acids. Trimming took 5 bases from V and 4 from J; bases not matched to a gene: 8. CDR3 in DNA: TGCGCCAGCAGGAACTCAGGCGGGGGCACCGGGGAGCTGTTTTTT. Amino acid sequence: CASRNSGGGTGELFF.

In this sample, this clonotype turned up many times. The V gene is TRBV10-3, the J gene TRBJ2-1, with no clear D. V gave up 0 bases and J gave up 0 bases, with 6 bases separating them. CDR3 size: 15 residues. Looked up from germline, CDR1 is ENHRY and CDR2 is SYGVKD. The CDR3 DNA reads as TGTGCCATCAGTGAGTCGAGGAGCTCCTACAATGAGCAGTTCTTC. Translation gives CAISESRSSYNEQFF.